The T cell receptor (beta chain) under discussion was sequenced for a study of T cell changes during pregnancy in multiple sclerosis (dated by TCRdb to between 2017 and 2020). Background on the whole study: In women with multiple sclerosis, the researchers looked at how the T cell repertoire shifted as pregnancy progressed.

Germline trimming: 2 bases from V, 3 bases from J; junction bases outside gene matches: 4. Taken from cysteine to phenylalanine, the CDR3 has 14 residues. The kept DNA is CDR3 alone, 42 bases in frame from the first base. CDR1 is given as MNHNY and CDR2 as SVGAGI, both from the germline V gene (reference sequence). As to this clone: Its antigen remains unidentified. No base qualities exist here, and no much larger clone lies one base off it. Other DNA sequences in this specimen translate into the identical CDR3.

The library was built by means of the immunoSEQ multiplex PCR assay. TCRdb took this table from immuneACCESS and kept in-frame rearrangements with V and J called. Such tables lack part of the clones; where checked against another copy, unresolved V genes explain under half of the gap, and the rest is unexplained. This sample comprises roughly 90,000 clones, approximately 94% of them detected only once. The biggest ten clones account for less than 2.5% of the sample. The source of this sequence is a female donor with multiple sclerosis, enrolled in a pregnancy study. Sequences were derived from peripheral blood, sampled in the third trimester of pregnancy. The chain links TRBV6-6 with TRBJ2-7, and 7 bases in between align with TRBD1. The CDR3 region: CASSYGTADYEQYF. The nucleotides are TGTGCCAGCAGTTACGGGACAGCGGACTACGAGCAGTACTTC.